These T cell receptor beta chains were read from a single sample in a study of cytomegalovirus exposure and HLA in healthy donors. The repertoire was sequenced with immunoSEQ multiplex PCR; TCRdb's copy has only in-frame clones and lacks some. This table holds some 120,000 clones, 9.5% found once. Input material: PBMCs. These receptors originate from a young man in good health and CMV-seronegative. Each CDR3 is given with its conserved first and last residue. The order of the fields is D gene, V gene, clone size, J gene, CDR3 protein, CDR3 DNA. D genes are given only for firm matches. The size field is filled for only some rows; it gives once, few, many or a size class.

NA	TRBV5-1	few	TRBJ2-4	CASSSDGGSGKNIQYF	TGCGCCAGCAGCTCCGACGGGGGTTCGGGCAAAAACATTCAGTACTTC
NA	TRBV7-3	NA	TRBJ2-3	CASSLRQVGDTQYF	TGTGCCAGCAGCTTAAGGCAGGTGGGAGATACGCAGTATTTT
NA	TRBV7-2	NA	TRBJ2-5	CASSLSPGRLETQYF	TGTGCCAGCAGCTTATCGCCAGGGAGGTTGGAGACCCAGTACTTC
TRBD2	TRBV7-9	NA	TRBJ2-1	CASRGTSGSSYNEQFF	TGTGCCAGCAGAGGGACTAGCGGTAGCTCCTACAATGAGCAGTTCTTC
TRBD2	TRBV4-3	few	TRBJ2-3	CASSQDGRGGGAVDTQYF	TGCGCCAGCAGCCAAGACGGGAGGGGCGGGGGGGCTGTAGATACGCAGTATTTT
NA	TRBV7-2	NA	TRBJ1-2	CASSPGYGYTF	TGTGCCAGCAGCCCGGGTTATGGCTACACCTTC
TRBD1	TRBV28	NA	TRBJ2-1	CASSLSGGRNNEQFF	TGTGCCAGCAGTTTATCAGGGGGCCGAAACAATGAGCAGTTCTTC
NA	TRBV5-4	NA	TRBJ1-3	CATKRREGNTIYF	TGTGCCACCAAGCGGAGGGAGGGAAACACCATATATTTT
TRBD2	TRBV7-9	many	TRBJ2-7	CASSETSGRSEQYF	TGTGCCAGCAGCGAAACTAGCGGGAGGTCCGAGCAGTACTTC
TRBD1	TRBV15	few	TRBJ1-5	CATSRVTGGKQPQHF	TGTGCCACCAGCAGGGTCACAGGGGGTAAGCAGCCCCAGCATTTT
TRBD2	TRBV27	NA	TRBJ2-1	CASSLAGGNNEQFF	TGTGCCAGCAGTCTCGCGGGAGGGAACAATGAGCAGTTCTTC
NA	TRBV11-3	few	TRBJ2-1	CASSERWAGQNEQFF	TGTGCCAGCAGCGAGAGGTGGGCAGGGCAGAATGAGCAGTTCTTC
NA	TRBV6-5	NA	TRBJ2-5	CASSYGGPETQYF	TGTGCCAGCAGTTACGGCGGGCCAGAGACCCAGTACTTC
TRBD1	TRBV5-1	NA	TRBJ1-3	CASSPRQGQGNTIYF	TGCGCCAGCAGCCCGAGACAGGGGCAGGGAAACACCATATATTTT
TRBD2	TRBV28	few	TRBJ2-3	CASSPRAGVSGTDTQYF	TGTGCCAGCAGTCCAAGAGCGGGAGTGTCTGGCACAGATACGCAGTATTTT
NA	TRBV10-1	NA	TRBJ2-1	CASSEGGAGGNEQFF	TGCGCCAGCAGTGAGGGGGGGGCTGGAGGCAATGAGCAGTTCTTC
NA	TRBV2	few	TRBJ1-1	CASRKGSERTEAFF	TGTGCCAGCAGGAAGGGGTCCGAGAGGACTGAAGCTTTCTTT
NA	TRBV7-7	few	TRBJ2-7	CASSLEQGPPYEQYF	TGTGCTAGCAGCTTAGAACAGGGCCCTCCCTACGAGCAGTACTTC
NA	TRBV21-1	few	TRBJ1-4	CASSKEEGLNEKLFF	TGTGCCAGCAGCAAAGAGGAGGGACTGAATGAAAAACTGTTTTTT
NA	TRBV2	few	TRBJ2-2	CASRRGTNTGELFF	TGTGCCAGCCGAAGAGGAACGAACACCGGGGAGCTGTTTTTT
NA	TRBV5-6	few	TRBJ1-4	CASSPRRGLANEKLFF	TGTGCCAGCAGTCCCAGGCGGGGGCTGGCTAATGAAAAACTGTTTTTT
NA	TRBV19	few	TRBJ2-3	CASSIDSPGADTQYF	TGTGCCAGTAGTATAGATTCCCCCGGGGCAGATACGCAGTATTTT
TRBD1	TRBV9	NA	TRBJ2-2	CASSVEEPDRGGELFF	TGTGCCAGCAGCGTAGAGGAACCGGACAGGGGAGGGGAGCTGTTTTTT
NA	TRBV7-9	few	TRBJ2-7	CASSRGTGSDEQYF	TGTGCCAGCAGCCGGGGGACCGGGTCTGACGAGCAGTACTTC
NA	TRBV7-9	NA	TRBJ1-1	CASSSPGGWETEAFF	TGTGCCAGCAGCTCGCCGGGGGGGTGGGAAACTGAAGCTTTCTTT
TRBD2	TRBV10-2	NA	TRBJ2-1	CASNQAGGDEQFF	TGCGCCAGCAACCAAGCGGGGGGGGATGAGCAGTTCTTC
TRBD2	TRBV9	NA	TRBJ2-5	CASSALAGGPETQYF	TGTGCCAGCAGCGCACTAGCGGGGGGGCCGGAGACCCAGTACTTC
NA	TRBV29-1	NA	TRBJ1-1	CSASLRLNTEAFF	TGCAGCGCCTCACTACGCCTGAACACTGAAGCTTTCTTT
NA	TRBV2	NA	TRBJ1-2	CASRWGGNYGYTF	TGTGCCAGCAGGTGGGGAGGAAACTATGGCTACACCTTC
NA	TRBV15	NA	TRBJ1-1	CATSVDGGSEAFF	TGTGCCACCAGCGTAGATGGGGGCTCTGAAGCTTTCTTT
NA	TRBV19	few	TRBJ1-4	CASLQNSPNEKLFF	TGTGCCAGCCTTCAAAACAGCCCTAATGAAAAACTGTTTTTT
NA	TRBV9	few	TRBJ1-6	CASSASPDSPLHF	TGTGCCAGCAGCGCTAGTCCTGATTCACCCCTCCACTTT
NA	TRBV15	NA	TRBJ1-3	CATSSRDSSSGNTIYF	TGTGCCACCAGCAGCAGGGACTCGAGCTCTGGAAACACCATATATTTT
NA	TRBV4-3	medium-sized	TRBJ1-4	CASSQDARNEKLFF	TGCGCCAGCAGCCAAGACGCCAGGAATGAAAAACTGTTTTTT
NA	TRBV29-1	NA	TRBJ1-2	CSPSHLTGPGSGYTF	TGCAGCCCCTCCCATCTGACAGGTCCCGGGTCTGGCTACACCTTC
NA	TRBV10-3	few	TRBJ2-1	CAITDSSLNEQFF	TGTGCCATCACCGATAGTTCACTCAATGAGCAGTTCTTC
NA	TRBV2	NA	TRBJ1-4	CASSDPGRGSSLKLFF	TGTGCCAGCAGTGACCCCGGGAGGGGGTCTTCGCTAAAACTGTTTTTT
NA	TRBV27	few	TRBJ2-5	CASRRGGFQETQYF	TGTGCCAGCAGGAGGGGGGGATTCCAAGAGACCCAGTACTTC
NA	TRBV30	NA	TRBJ2-7	CAWRAGSTYEQYF	TGTGCCTGGAGGGCGGGGTCTACCTACGAGCAGTACTTC
NA	TRBV19	NA	TRBJ1-4	CASAQGRYEKLFF	TGTGCCAGTGCCCAGGGGCGGTATGAAAAACTGTTTTTT
NA	TRBV6-5	few	TRBJ2-7	CASSYEALSSYEQYF	TGTGCCAGCAGTTACGAGGCCCTGAGCTCCTACGAGCAGTACTTC
NA	TRBV4-3	few	TRBJ2-1	CASSQDWSGPANNEQFF	TGCGCCAGCAGCCAAGATTGGAGCGGGCCGGCAAACAATGAGCAGTTCTTC
NA	TRBV7-9	few	TRBJ1-2	CASSSGGEAYTF	TGTGCCAGCAGCTCGGGTGGTGAGGCCTACACCTTC
NA	TRBV2	few	TRBJ1-5	CATKAGSSSQPQHF	TGTGCCACCAAAGCAGGGTCTTCCTCCCAGCCCCAGCATTTT
NA	TRBV5-1	NA	TRBJ2-5	CASSLGLEETQYF	TGCGCCAGCAGCTTGGGACTAGAAGAGACCCAGTACTTC
NA	TRBV19	few	TRBJ2-5	CASEREETQYF	TGTGCCAGTGAGCGGGAAGAGACCCAGTACTTC
NA	TRBV7-9	NA	TRBJ1-5	CASSPRQAPGPQHF	TGTGCCAGCAGCCCAAGACAGGCTCCCGGGCCCCAGCATTTT
NA	TRBV9	NA	TRBJ1-1	CASSPGITEAFF	TGTGCCAGCAGCCCAGGAATAACTGAAGCTTTCTTT
TRBD1	TRBV5-1	NA	TRBJ1-2	CASSLRTGGDYGYTF	TGCGCCAGCAGCTTGAGGACAGGGGGGGACTATGGCTACACCTTC